Detailed here is one T cell receptor beta chain. These data belong to a study of response to subunit inactivated influenza vaccine. Via MiXCR, TCRdb re-called the RT-PCR reads, giving one row per CDR3 protein. Of around 760,000 distinct CDR3 sequences listed, around 13% are singletons. The CDR3 is 15 amino acids. Trimming took 0 bases from V and 9 from J, leaving 15 bases between them. The germline CDR1 and CDR2 sequences are MGHRA and YSYEKL. The chain has TRBV4-1 and TRBJ1-5; TRBD1 might be the D (6 bases). The sequencing here drew on PBMCs from blood, taken 14 to 15 days before vaccination. The receptor was isolated from a man aged 50-60 years who received an inactivated influenza vaccine. Here the CDR3 DNA reads TGCGCCAGCAGCCAAGATGGGGGGGGCAAAAGGCCCCAGCATTTT. Translated: CASSQDGGGKRPQHF.